This section outlines one T cell receptor beta chain sequence together with its context. Its cognate antigen is unknown. There are 15 residues in the CDR3. Deletions cut 2 bases from V and 0 bases from J, with 8 bases between. The germline gives CDR1 SGHTA, CDR2 FQGTGA. Data came from immunoSEQ multiplex PCR; TCRdb stores just in-frame clones and leaves some out. The sample consists of under 150,000 clones, 85% to 95% of them appearing once. The data belong to a study of T cell responses to AZD1222 COVID-19 vaccine. General observations from the study: Females made up more of the donors, who were largely white British, and clonal diversity may have come out too low. Baseline serostatus was positive in only a handful of AZD1222 recipients. With two AZD1222 doses given, Spike-specific TCR breadth and depth both rose.

This receptor was identified in an adult in good health. This rearrangement joins TRBV7-3 to TRBJ1-3; no reliable D call. Sequences were derived from peripheral blood, sampled on day 0 of AZD1222 vaccination. The CDR3 is CASSLGKLSGNTIYF. CDR3 bases: TGTGCCAGCAGCTTAGGAAAGCTCTCTGGAAACACCATATATTTT.